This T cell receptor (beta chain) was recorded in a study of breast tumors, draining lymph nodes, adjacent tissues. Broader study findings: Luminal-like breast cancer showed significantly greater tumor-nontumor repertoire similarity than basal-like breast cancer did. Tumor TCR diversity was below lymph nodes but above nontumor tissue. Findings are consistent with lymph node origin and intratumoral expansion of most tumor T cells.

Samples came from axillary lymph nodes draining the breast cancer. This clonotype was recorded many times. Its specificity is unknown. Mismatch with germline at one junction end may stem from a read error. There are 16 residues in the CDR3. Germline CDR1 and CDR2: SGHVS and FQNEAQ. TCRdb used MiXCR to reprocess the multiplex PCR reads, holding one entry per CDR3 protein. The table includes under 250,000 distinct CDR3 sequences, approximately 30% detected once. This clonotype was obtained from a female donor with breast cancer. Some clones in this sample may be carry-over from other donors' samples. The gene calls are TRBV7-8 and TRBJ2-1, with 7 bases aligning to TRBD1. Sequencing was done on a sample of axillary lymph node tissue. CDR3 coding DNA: TGTGCCAACAGCTTAGGTAGGGGACAGACTTACAATGAGCAGTTCTTC. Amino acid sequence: CANSLGRGQTYNEQFF.